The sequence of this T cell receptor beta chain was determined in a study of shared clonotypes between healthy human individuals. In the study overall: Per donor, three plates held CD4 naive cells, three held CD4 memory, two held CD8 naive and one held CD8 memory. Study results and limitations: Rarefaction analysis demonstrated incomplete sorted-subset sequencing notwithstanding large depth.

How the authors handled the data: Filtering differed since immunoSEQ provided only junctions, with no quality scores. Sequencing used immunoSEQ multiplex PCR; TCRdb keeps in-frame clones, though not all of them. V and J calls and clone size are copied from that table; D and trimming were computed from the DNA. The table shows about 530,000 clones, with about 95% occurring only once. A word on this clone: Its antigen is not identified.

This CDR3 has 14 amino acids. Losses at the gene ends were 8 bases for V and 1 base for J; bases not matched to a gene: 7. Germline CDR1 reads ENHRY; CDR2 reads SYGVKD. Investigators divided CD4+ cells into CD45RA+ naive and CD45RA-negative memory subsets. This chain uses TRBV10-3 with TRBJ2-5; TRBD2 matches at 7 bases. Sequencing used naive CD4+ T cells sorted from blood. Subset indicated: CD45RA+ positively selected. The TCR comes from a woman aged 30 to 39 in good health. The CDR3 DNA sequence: TGTGCCATCTGGGGGGGGGAGATCCAAGAGACCCAGTACTTC. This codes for CAIWGGEIQETQYF.